This T cell receptor beta chain was captured by sequencing in a study of human T cells and chemical hapten exposure. Whole-study results and caveats: DPC sensitization did not alter TCRs above 1 in 1000 frequency.

TCRdb ran MiXCR on the RACE reads and lists one entry per CDR3 protein. This table has approximately 90,000 distinct CDR3 sequences, about 8.6% appearing once. On this clonotype itself: The antigen remains unidentified.

Described time point: healthy volunteer bleed at 2 weeks. Extraction yielded total RNA from whole blood (unfractionated). This CDR3 is 12 amino acids long. V lost 2 bases and J 3 bases, leaving 5 bases between the germline ends. This TCR was recovered from a female donor in good health. Some clones in this sample may be carry-over from other donors' samples. The source material was whole blood. The chain carries TRBV12-3 or TRBV12-4 and TRBJ2-7; D uncertain. As DNA, the CDR3 is TGTGCCAGCAGTTTACTCCGCTACGAGCAGTACTTC. Translated: CASSLLRYEQYF.